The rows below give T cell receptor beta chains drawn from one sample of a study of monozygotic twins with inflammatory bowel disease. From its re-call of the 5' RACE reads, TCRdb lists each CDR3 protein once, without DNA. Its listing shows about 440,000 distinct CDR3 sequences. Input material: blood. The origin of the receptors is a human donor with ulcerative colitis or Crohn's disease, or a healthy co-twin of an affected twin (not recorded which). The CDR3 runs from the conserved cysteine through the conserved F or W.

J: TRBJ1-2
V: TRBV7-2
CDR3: CASSLSGYQVLIF

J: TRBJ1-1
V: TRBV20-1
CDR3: CSALGSGTEAFF

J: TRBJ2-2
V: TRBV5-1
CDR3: CASSPTTSEGGELFF

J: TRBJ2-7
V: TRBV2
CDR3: CASTKPRTVSYEQYF

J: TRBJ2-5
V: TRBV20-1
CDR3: CSARTSGSRGSLETQYF

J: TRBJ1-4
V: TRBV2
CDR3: CASSVRRASNEKLFF

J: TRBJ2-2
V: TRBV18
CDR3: CASSVRQGAPTGELFF

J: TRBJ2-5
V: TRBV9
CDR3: CASSHTGDHQETQYF

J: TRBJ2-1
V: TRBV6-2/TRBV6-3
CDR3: CASSYWGGYNEQCF

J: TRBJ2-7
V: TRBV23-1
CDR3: CASSQSREILLNEQYF

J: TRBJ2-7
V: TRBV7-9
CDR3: CASSLVAGVFEQYF

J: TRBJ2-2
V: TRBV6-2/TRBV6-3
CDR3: CASRPQNTGELFF

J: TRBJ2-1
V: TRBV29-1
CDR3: CSVEGQGRSEQFF

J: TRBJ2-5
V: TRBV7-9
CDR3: CASSPRSQEGETQYF

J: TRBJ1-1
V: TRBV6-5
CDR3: CASSQRQEAFF

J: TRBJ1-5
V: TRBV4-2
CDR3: CASSRRDRDSSQPQHF

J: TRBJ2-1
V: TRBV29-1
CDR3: CSVERFAYNEQFF

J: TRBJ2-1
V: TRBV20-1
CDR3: CSARDFGDEQFF

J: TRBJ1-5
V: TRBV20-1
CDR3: CSARVGSENNQPQHF

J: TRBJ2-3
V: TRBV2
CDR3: CASMGDITDTQYF

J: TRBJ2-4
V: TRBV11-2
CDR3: CASSSTGTSGKNIQYF

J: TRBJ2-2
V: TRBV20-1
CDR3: CSARAHRGNTGELFF

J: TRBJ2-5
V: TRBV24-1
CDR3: CATSDPGRIEETQYF

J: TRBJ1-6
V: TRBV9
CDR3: CASSVEDSPNSPLHF

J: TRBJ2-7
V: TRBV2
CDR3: CASRQGGNEQYF

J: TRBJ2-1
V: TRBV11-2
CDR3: CASSLDVWLAADNEQFF

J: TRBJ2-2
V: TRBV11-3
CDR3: CASSLEGGLARDTGELFF

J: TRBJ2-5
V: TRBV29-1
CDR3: CSASPTASGETQYF

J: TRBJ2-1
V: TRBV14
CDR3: CASSQAAGAPYNEQFF

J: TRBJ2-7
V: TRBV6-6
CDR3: CASSALGGQYF

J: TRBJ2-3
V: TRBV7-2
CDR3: CASSLSRLAGWQDTQYF

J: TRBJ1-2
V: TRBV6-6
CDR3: CASSDSAYYGYTF

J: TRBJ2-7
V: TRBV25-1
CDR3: CASSDLGVAYEQYF

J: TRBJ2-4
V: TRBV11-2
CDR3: CASSLVYSGEGKNIQYF

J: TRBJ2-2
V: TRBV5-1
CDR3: CASSLGMNTGELFF

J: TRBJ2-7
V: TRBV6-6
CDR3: CASSLIGGEQYF

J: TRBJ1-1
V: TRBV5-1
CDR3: CASSLRRNTEAFF

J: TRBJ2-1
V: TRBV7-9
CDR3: CASSLAQGPNEQFF

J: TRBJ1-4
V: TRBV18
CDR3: CASSPGANEKLFF

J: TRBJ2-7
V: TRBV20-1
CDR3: CSALLAEGTAEQYF

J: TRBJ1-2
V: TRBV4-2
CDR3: CASSRIGSGYTF

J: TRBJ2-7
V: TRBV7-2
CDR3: CASSPNLGYEQYF

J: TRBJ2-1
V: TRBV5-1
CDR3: CASSLDVVDNEQFF

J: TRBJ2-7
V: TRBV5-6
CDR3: CAFLAGRYEQYF

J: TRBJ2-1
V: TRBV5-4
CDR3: CASSLYGDYNEQFF

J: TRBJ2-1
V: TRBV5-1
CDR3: CASSLAGLAGGSDEQFF

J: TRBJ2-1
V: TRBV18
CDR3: CASSPPGQPEQFF

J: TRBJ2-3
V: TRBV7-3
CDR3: CASSPRGTDTQYF

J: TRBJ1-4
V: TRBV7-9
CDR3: CASNGRINEKLFF

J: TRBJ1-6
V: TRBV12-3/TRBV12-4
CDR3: CASRLLGDSPLHF

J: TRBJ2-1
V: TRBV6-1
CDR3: CASGGRLAAYNEQFF

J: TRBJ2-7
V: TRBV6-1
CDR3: CASRPGASGVKPSYEQYF

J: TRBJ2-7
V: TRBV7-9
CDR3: CASSLAGTGGYEQYF

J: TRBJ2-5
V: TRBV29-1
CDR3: CSVDLRTGSWETQYF

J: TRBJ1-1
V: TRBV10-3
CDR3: CAIRSHGATEAFF

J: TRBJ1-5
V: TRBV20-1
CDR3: CSAPHATGDNQPQHF

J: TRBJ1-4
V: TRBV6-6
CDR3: CAGRQGIGEKLFF

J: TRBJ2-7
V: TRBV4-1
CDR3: CASSQDRQGAVEQYF

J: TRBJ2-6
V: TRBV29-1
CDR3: CSVLPQGYSGANVLTF

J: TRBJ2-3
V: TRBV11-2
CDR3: CASSLVRTSGGRSTDTQYF